This entry lists 26 T cell receptor beta chains sequenced from one sample in a study of Graves' ophthalmopathy and Graves' hyperthyroidism. RNA transcripts yielded amplified TCR beta CDR3 regions. In the first round, RT-PCR was carried out with HTBI primers, and a multiplex PCR formed the second round. Via MiXCR, TCRdb re-called the multiplex PCR reads, giving one row per CDR3 protein. The sample records some 390,000 distinct CDR3 sequences, approximately 16% being singletons. Material for sequencing was peripheral blood. The receptors here all came from a woman between 18 and 29 years old with Graves' ophthalmopathy.

This clonotype was recorded many times. This chain joins TRBV7-2 and TRBJ1-6, with D perhaps matching TRBD1 (5 bases). Between the trimmed V and J ends, which lost 1 base and 8 bases, there was a span of 12 bases. The CDR3 length is 15 residues. The germline V gene encodes CDR1 SGHTA and CDR2 FQGNSA. Written as DNA, the CDR3 is TGTGCCAGCAGCTTAGAGGCGGGGACCCATTCACCCCTCCACTTT. It codes for CASSLEAGTHSPLHF.

This clonotype was counted ten times or more. The V call is TRBV30, the J call TRBJ1-1, with unresolved D. V dropped 4 bases and J dropped 1 base, with 10 bases sitting between them. Germline V lookup: CDR1 GTSNPN, CDR2 SVGIG (reference sequence). This CDR3 has 13 amino acids. The CDR3 here is CAWNKMGNTEAFF. DNA for the CDR3: TGTGCCTGGAATAAGATGGGGAACACTGAAGCTTTCTTT. The full variable domain, completed using reference TRBV30 and TRBJ1-1, is SQTIHQWPATLVQPVGSPLSLECTVEGTSNPNLYWYRQAAGRGLQLLFYSVGIGQISSEVPQNLSASRPQDRQFILSSKKLLLSDSGFYLCAWNKMGNTEAFFGQGTRLTVV.

There are a few counts of this clonotype. The chain is built from TRBV6-5 and TRBJ1-2, with TRBD1 as a possible D gene (5 bases). V lost 0 bases to trimming and J lost 4 bases, with 12 bases between them. CDR3 length: 15 residues. The germline V gene has CDR1 MNHEY and CDR2 SVGAGI. The CDR3 sequence: CASSYSVHGTYGYTF. Here the CDR3 DNA reads TGTGCCAGCAGTTACTCGGTCCACGGGACCTATGGCTACACCTTC.

This clonotype turned up a few times. The V call is TRBV28, the J call TRBJ2-5; D possibly corresponds to TRBD1 (5 bases). The V and J ends lost 3 bases and 1 base respectively, with 9 bases between them. Germline CDR1 MDHEN, CDR2 SYDVKM. The CDR3 is made up of 14 amino acids. The CDR3 DNA reads as TGTGCCAGCAGTTTTCAGGGCGTCCAAGAGACCCAGTACTTC. Amino acid sequence: CASSFQGVQETQYF.

At least ten counts were recorded for this clonotype. The genes are TRBV5-1 and TRBJ1-2; D gene ambiguous. This CDR3 is built from 13 residues. Germline V lookup: CDR1 SGHRS, CDR2 YFSETQ. The V end lost 4 bases, the J end lost 4 bases, and 11 bases lay between the germline ends. This chain's CDR3 is CASSPTRGYGYTF. As DNA, the CDR3 is TGCGCCAGCAGCCCAACCCGGGGCTATGGCTACACCTTC.

This clonotype was counted at least ten times. The CDR3 reads CASSEAGSSYEQYF. CDR3 in DNA: TGTGCCAGCAGTGAAGCAGGTTCCTCCTACGAGCAGTACTTC. This chain links TRBV6-1 with TRBJ2-7; D is unresolved. This CDR3 has 14 residues. Germline V gives CDR1 MNHNS, CDR2 SASEGT. The V gene lost 0 bases and the J gene lost 0 bases, with 6 bases spanning the gap.

This clonotype was observed at least ten times. The chain joins TRBV12-3 or TRBV12-4 to TRBJ1-1; D gene uncertain. This CDR3 is 16 amino acids long. The ends were cut back, 1 base at V and 1 base at J, with 13 bases in the middle. CDR3 sequence: CASSLEVQPSNTEAFF. The CDR3 DNA sequence: TGTGCCAGCAGTTTAGAGGTACAGCCGTCGAACACTGAAGCTTTCTTT.

Ten or more counts support this clonotype. This chain links TRBV6-5 with TRBJ2-7, with a possible D match to TRBD2 (7 bases). From germline, CDR1 is MNHEY and CDR2 SVGAGI. V lost 6 bases, J lost 1 base, and 28 bases lay in between. CDR3 length equals 19 residues. Here the CDR3 reads CASSLDRSGGGSLSYEQYF. CDR3 DNA: TGTGCCAGCAGCCTAGACAGGTCGGGAGGTGGGAGTCTTTCCTACGAGCAGTACTTC.

This clonotype was detected many times. This chain uses TRBV20-1 with TRBJ2-5, with D possibly TRBD1 on 6 matching bases. This CDR3 has 13 amino acids. Germline V gene sequence: CDR1 DFQATT, CDR2 SNEGSKA (reference sequence). Trimming removed 1 base at V and 3 bases at J, with 9 bases between. The chain's CDR3 is CSARVGGKETQYF. The CDR3 DNA follows: TGCAGTGCTAGAGTTGGGGGCAAAGAGACCCAGTACTTC.

This clonotype was seen repeatedly, ten times or more. V and J are TRBV7-8 and TRBJ2-2; D ambiguous. Between the trimmed V and J ends, which lost 5 bases and 2 bases, there was a span of 9 bases. Germline CDR1 reads SGHVS; CDR2 reads FQNEAQ. The CDR3 covers 14 residues. The CDR3 region is CASSPPLNTGELFF. DNA of the CDR3: TGTGCCAGCAGCCCCCCCTTAAACACCGGGGAGCTGTTTTTT. Full variable domain (remainder filled in from reference TRBV7-8 and TRBJ2-2): GAGVSQSPRYKVAKRGQDVALRCDPISGHVSLFWYQQALGQGPEFLTYFQNEAQLDKSGLPSDRFFAERPEGSVSTLKIQRTQQEDSAVYLCASSPPLNTGELFFGEGSRLTVL.

This clonotype showed up many times. The chain recombines TRBV20-1 with TRBJ2-3; possible D gene TRBD2, 5 bases. V was clipped by 6 bases and J by 8 bases, with 24 bases between them. The CDR3 runs to 15 residues. CDR1 and CDR2 from the germline V gene are DFQATT and SNEGSKA (reference sequence). CDR3 sequence (DNA): TGCAGTGCCCACGTGAGCGGTGGGGATGTAGGTACGCAGTATTTT. This codes for CSAHVSGGDVGTQYF.

This clonotype has at least ten counts. The chain has TRBV6-1 and TRBJ1-3, with D possibly being TRBD1 (5 bases). Germline values: CDR1 MNHNS, CDR2 SASEGT. CDR3 length equals 16 residues. Between the trimmed V and J ends, which lost 7 bases and 0 bases, there was a span of 16 bases. The CDR3 nucleotides are TGTGCCAGCACGGCAGGGAGCTTGAGCTCTGGAAACACCATATATTTT. This codes for CASTAGSLSSGNTIYF.

This clonotype was seen a handful of times. J is TRBJ2-2 and V is TRBV24-1; 7 bases map to TRBD2. The CDR3 has 17 amino acids. V trimming: 4 bases; J trimming: 2 bases; junction bases outside the gene matches: 9. The germline CDR1 and CDR2 sequences are KGHDR and SFDVKD. CDR3 protein: CATSDPGLESNTGELFF. CDR3 DNA sequence: TGTGCCACCAGTGACCCCGGACTAGAATCAAACACCGGGGAGCTGTTTTTT.

The table lists this clonotype with a few counts. The J gene is TRBJ2-1, the V gene TRBV24-1; TRBD2 aligns across 9 bases. With 3 bases clipped from V and 1 base from J, the junction kept 6 bases outside the gene matches. The germline CDR1 and CDR2 sequences are KGHDR and SFDVKD. CDR3 length: 17 residues. DNA of the CDR3: TGTGCCACCAGTGATCGGACTAGCGTTGAATCCTACAATGAGCAGTTCTTC. Protein sequence: CATSDRTSVESYNEQFF.

This clonotype was observed many times. The V and J genes are TRBV5-1 and TRBJ2-5, with TRBD2 matching over 8 bases. The CDR3 sequence is 18 residues long. The trim removed 0 bases at V and 2 bases at J, leaving 12 bases unmatched. Germline CDR1 SGHRS, CDR2 YFSETQ. This CDR3 is CASSLGSRGGHLQETQYF. CDR3 nucleotide sequence: TGCGCCAGCAGCTTGGGCTCACGGGGGGGCCATCTACAAGAGACCCAGTACTTC.

This clonotype has at least ten counts. CDR3 sequence: CASSISRPGLLGPGELFF. CDR3 sequence (DNA): TGTGCCAGTAGTATCTCCAGACCGGGACTTTTAGGGCCCGGGGAGCTGTTTTTT. The chain links TRBV19 to TRBJ2-2; TRBD2 might be the D (6 bases). V lost 3 bases, J lost 6 bases, and 23 bases lay in between. There are 18 residues in the CDR3. CDR1 is LNHDA, CDR2 SQIVND, per germline (reference sequence).

This clonotype was seen many times. The chain has TRBV28 and TRBJ2-7, with 7 bases that match TRBD1. Per germline, CDR1 MDHEN and CDR2 SYDVKM. The CDR3 consists of 16 residues. Germline trimming cut 8 bases from V and 3 bases from J; bases unmatched to any gene: 16. This chain's CDR3 is CASRPGQRLIFYEQYF. The CDR3 DNA reads TGTGCCAGCCGACCGGGACAGAGACTTATCTTCTACGAGCAGTACTTC.

A remark on this clonotype: Just one base apart from a much larger clone, this may be a read error. The chain joins TRBV29-1 to TRBJ1-1; D is perhaps TRBD1 (6 bases). CDR3 length: 17 residues. The V gene's germline CDR1 is SQVTM and CDR2 ANQGSEA. V gave up 7 bases and J gave up 3 bases, with 27 bases separating them. The chain's CDR3 is CSAAGRAGASRDTEAFF. CDR3 nucleotides: TGCAGCGCTGCGGGTCGTGCAGGGGCGAGCCGTGACACTGAAGCTTTCTTT.

This clonotype was recorded many times. Since no conserved phenylalanine or tryptophan closes the CDR3, a read error is the likely cause. The V and J genes are TRBV12-3 or TRBV12-4 and TRBJ1-5; D is perhaps TRBD1 (5 bases). Trimming pared 6 bases from V and 4 bases from J, leaving 22 bases between. This CDR3 comprises 17 residues. CDR3 protein: CASSPFRSGNLNQPQHL. The CDR3 bases are TGTGCCAGCAGCCCATTTAGGTCAGGGAACCTTAATCAGCCCCAGCATCTT.

This clonotype was picked up many times. The chain couples TRBV25-1 to TRBJ2-7; no clear D gene. Germline CDR1 and CDR2: MGHDK and SYGVNS. The CDR3 sequence is 14 residues long. V lost 5 bases and J 0 bases, leaving 11 bases between the germline ends. The CDR3 sequence: CASSTRQASYEQYF. In nucleotides, the CDR3 is TGTGCCAGCAGTACTCGGCAGGCCTCCTACGAGCAGTACTTC.

The table lists this clonotype with many counts. V usage is TRBV6-1 and J usage is TRBJ2-2; the match to TRBD2 covers 8 bases. CDR1 and CDR2 from the germline V gene are MNHNS and SASEGT. The CDR3 extends over 15 amino acids. Trimming at V came to 5 bases and at J to 6 bases, leaving 8 bases not matched to a gene. The chain's CDR3 is CASSPFGGVAGELFF. CDR3 DNA sequence: TGTGCCAGCAGTCCCTTCGGGGGGGTGGCCGGGGAGCTGTTTTTT.

This chain joins TRBV4-2 and TRBJ2-5, with 10 nucleotides matching TRBD2. Germline assignment: CDR1 LGHNA and CDR2 YNFKEQ. V lost 2 bases, J lost 3 bases, and 3 bases stayed unmatched. This CDR3 contains 15 residues. CDR3 sequence reads: CASSQPAGGKETQYF. In DNA form, the CDR3 reads TGTGCCAGCAGCCAACCAGCGGGGGGGAAAGAGACCCAGTACTTC.

This clonotype was counted only a few times. CDR3 region: CASSQQGGANSPLHF. As DNA, the CDR3 is TGTGCCAGCAGTCAACAGGGGGGTGCTAATTCACCCCTCCACTTT. The chain uses TRBV6-1 and TRBJ1-6; 8 bases map to TRBD1. CDR3 length equals 15 residues. Germline assignment: CDR1 MNHNS and CDR2 SASEGT. V lost 5 bases to trimming and J lost 6 bases; unmatched junction nucleotides: 6.

This clonotype was picked up many times. V is TRBV29-1 and J is TRBJ1-1; no clear D gene. Deletions cut 8 bases from V and 13 bases from J, with 11 bases between. The CDR3 contains 8 residues. Germline V lookup: CDR1 SQVTM, CDR2 ANQGSEA. The CDR3, as DNA: TGCAGCTCAGAAGGGAGTTTCTTT. Protein sequence: CSSEGSFF.

This clonotype was observed many times. CDR3: CASSLEAGEETQYF. The CDR3, as DNA: TGTGCCAGCAGCTTGGAGGCGGGGGAGGAGACCCAGTACTTC. V usage is TRBV11-2 and J usage is TRBJ2-5; TRBD2 agrees at 7 bases. The CDR3 loop spans 14 amino acids. Germline values: CDR1 SGHAT, CDR2 FQNNGV. V dropped 3 bases and J dropped 5; count of bases not matched to a gene: 6.

This clonotype was picked up many times. The J gene is TRBJ1-1, the V gene TRBV6-4; no definite D call. The germline V and J ends were trimmed by 2 bases and 0 bases, with 13 bases remaining between them. The CDR3 extends over 16 amino acids. The germline gives CDR1 MRHNA, CDR2 SNTAGT. This CDR3 is CASSDLGQLVNTEAFF. DNA for the CDR3: TGTGCCAGCAGTGACCTCGGGCAGTTGGTGAACACTGAAGCTTTCTTT.